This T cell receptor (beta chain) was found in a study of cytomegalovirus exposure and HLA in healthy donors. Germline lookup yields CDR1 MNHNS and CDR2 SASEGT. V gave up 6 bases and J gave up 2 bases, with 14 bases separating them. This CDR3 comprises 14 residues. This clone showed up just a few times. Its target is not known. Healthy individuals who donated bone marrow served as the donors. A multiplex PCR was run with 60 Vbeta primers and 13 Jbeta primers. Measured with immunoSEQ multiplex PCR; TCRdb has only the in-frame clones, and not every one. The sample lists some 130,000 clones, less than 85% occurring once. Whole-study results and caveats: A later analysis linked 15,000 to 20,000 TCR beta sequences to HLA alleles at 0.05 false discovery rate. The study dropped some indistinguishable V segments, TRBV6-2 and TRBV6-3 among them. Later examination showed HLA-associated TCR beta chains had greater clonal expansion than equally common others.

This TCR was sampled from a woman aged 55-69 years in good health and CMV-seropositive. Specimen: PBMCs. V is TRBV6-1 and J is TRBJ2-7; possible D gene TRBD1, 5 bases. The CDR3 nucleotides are TGTGCCAGCAGATCGATCAGGGCCCCCTACGAGCAGTACTTC. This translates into CASRSIRAPYEQYF.